This T cell receptor beta chain was found in a study of blood T cell repertoires in COVID-19. Study overall: The study drew acute and convalescent COVID-19 samples from the United States, Italy and Spain. T cells, B-cell-depleted T cells, or PBMCs provided the cDNA or gDNA that served as material.

The CDR3 runs 15 residues. Trimming took 6 bases from V and 6 from J; bases not matched to a gene: 8. Germline V CDR1 and CDR2: SNHLY, FYNNEI. In the authors' workflow: Cell counts per sample came from amplifying reference gene primers. Sequencing used immunoSEQ multiplex PCR; TCRdb keeps in-frame clones, though not all of them. That table furnishes V, J and clone size, whereas the DNA furnished D and trimming. The table lists about 270,000 clones, roughly 80% of them singletons, with 9.4% in the top ten. Sequencing input: peripheral blood. The TCR sequence derives from a woman in her 50s who had recovered from COVID-19. The genes are TRBV2 and TRBJ1-5; 10 bases align to TRBD1. CDR3 in amino acids: CASSRTGGFTQPQHF. The CDR3, as DNA: TGTGCCAGCAGCCGGACAGGGGGATTCACTCAGCCCCAGCATTTT.